This T cell receptor beta chain comes out of a study of beta chain features in type 1 diabetes. Study-wide points: Significant though moderate, a shortening of TCRB CDR3s appeared in all four CD4+ subsets of Type 1 diabetes patients. Insertion counts at VDJ junctions were lower in type 1 diabetes patients, who also showed more deletions there.

The collection from each donor was one heparinised blood draw averaging roughly 100 mL. This clone came up a few times. Its antigen is unidentified. Other DNA sequences within the sample encode an identical CDR3. The CDR3 is 11 residues long. Trimming at V came to 6 bases and at J to 5 bases, leaving 3 bases not matched to a gene. Germline values: CDR1 DFQATT, CDR2 SNEGSKA (reference sequence). The entirety of the isolated RNA underwent reverse transcription, so expressed TCRB transcripts were sequenced. Profiling relied on immunoSEQ multiplex PCR, and the TCRdb table lists in-frame clones only, not all of them. The sample lists some 150,000 clones, about 9.7% occurring once.

This receptor was taken from a woman between 35 and 50 years old in good health. This chain uses TRBV20-1 with TRBJ2-7; 8 bases fit TRBD1. The specimen was central memory CD4+ T cells from blood. The DNA for the CDR3 is TGCAGTGCAGGACAGGGAAACGAGCAGTACTTC. It translates to CSAGQGNEQYF.